These 24 T cell receptor beta chains were all obtained from the same sample, sequenced in a study of molecular identifiers for immune sequencing clone quantification. One entry per CDR3 protein, called by TCRdb with MiXCR from the PCR reads. In the table there are about 640,000 distinct CDR3 sequences, about 20% of which are singletons. The sequenced sample consisted of naive CD8+ T cells from blood, with Jurkat cell RNA spiked in. Subset specified: FACS-sorted CD8+CD4-CCR7+CD45RA+ naive T cells. These receptor sequences come from a human donor in good health. Some libraries in this study had Jurkat cell RNA spiked in.

In its sample, this clonotype was seen many times. This rearrangement joins TRBV5-1 to TRBJ2-4, with 7 bases lining up with TRBD1. Germline CDR1 reads SGHRS; CDR2 reads YFSETQ. With V trimmed by 0 bases and J by 6 bases, 15 bases remained unmatched. The CDR3 sequence is 18 residues long. The CDR3 loop is CASSLVPDRVVTRNIQYF. The CDR3, as DNA: TGCGCCAGCAGCTTGGTCCCCGACAGGGTGGTCACCCGAAACATTCAGTACTTC.

This clonotype was counted ten times or more. The chain links TRBV20-1 to TRBJ2-7; 11 nucleotides line up with TRBD2. V dropped 0 bases and J dropped 6; count of bases not matched to a gene: 4. CDR1 and CDR2 (germline): DFQATT, SNEGSKA (reference sequence). This CDR3 comprises 14 residues. The CDR3 DNA follows: TGCAGTGCTAGAGATACTAGCGGGAGCCTCGAGCAGTACTTC. Amino acid sequence: CSARDTSGSLEQYF.

This clonotype was recorded once. The CDR3 protein is CASSESSVVRRYEQYF. In DNA, the CDR3 is TGTGCCAGCAGCGAGAGTAGTGTGGTAAGGAGATACGAGCAGTACTTC. This chain joins TRBV7-9 and TRBJ2-7; D not certain. CDR1 and CDR2 (germline): SEHNR, FQNEAQ (reference sequence). CDR3 length: 16 residues. Trimming stripped 5 bases from V and 4 bases from J, with 21 bases between. Full variable domain (remainder filled in from reference TRBV7-9 and TRBJ2-7): DTGVSQNPRHKITKRGQNVTFRCDPISEHNRLYWYRQTLGQGPEFLTYFQNEAQLEKSRLLSDRFSAERPKGSFSTLEIQRTEQGDSAMYLCASSESSVVRRYEQYFGPGTRLTVT.

This clonotype was recorded at least ten times. V is TRBV7-9 and J is TRBJ2-7, with D perhaps given as TRBD1 or TRBD2 (5 bases each). The CDR3 loop spans 17 amino acids. Trimming left V 4 bases short and J 0 bases short, with 19 bases between. The germline gives CDR1 SEHNR, CDR2 FQNEAQ (reference sequence). This chain's CDR3 is CASSSPLEGPSSYEQYF. The DNA of the CDR3 is TGTGCCAGCAGCTCACCCTTAGAGGGGCCGAGCTCCTACGAGCAGTACTTC.

A single count supports this clonotype. This chain links TRBV5-6 with TRBJ1-6; 9 nucleotides agree with TRBD1. The length of the CDR3 is 16 residues. Unmatched junction bases numbered 5, after V lost 3 bases and J lost 4 bases. Germline V gene lookup returns CDR1 SGHDT and CDR2 YYEEEE. The CDR3 bases are TGTGCCAGCAGCTCCTTAGGGACAGGGTATAATTCACCCCTCCACTTT. Amino acids: CASSSLGTGYNSPLHF.

This clonotype was counted many times. This chain links TRBV6-2 or TRBV6-3 with TRBJ1-1, with D hard to call. V dropped 2 bases and J dropped 0 bases, with 1 base sitting between them. The CDR3 is made up of 12 amino acids. Germline CDR1 MNHEY, CDR2 SVGEGT. The CDR3 DNA follows: TGTGCCAGCAGTTACGTGAACACTGAAGCTTTCTTT. This codes for CASSYVNTEAFF.

CDR3 nucleotides: TGTGCCAGCAGTAGAAGGACTAGCGGAGGGAATGAGCAGTTCTTC. Residues: CASSRRTSGGNEQFF. This rearrangement joins TRBV7-8 to TRBJ2-1; 10 bases line up with TRBD2. The germline CDR1 and CDR2 sequences are SGHVS and FQNEAQ. The V segment lost 6 bases and the J segment 7 bases; nucleotides outside the gene matches: 9. The CDR3 totals 15 residues.

The V and J genes are TRBV6-2 or TRBV6-3 and TRBJ1-5, with no clear D. V shed 1 base and J shed 11 bases, with 24 bases lying between them. The CDR3 extends over 17 amino acids. Germline CDR1 MNHEY, CDR2 SVGEGT. CDR3 coding DNA: TGTGCCAGCAGTTACTTGATAGGAAACACCCGCGGGATGACCCAGCATTTT. It encodes CASSYLIGNTRGMTQHF.

Many counts were recorded for this clonotype. The rearrangement links TRBV29-1 to TRBJ2-7; TRBD1 aligns across 7 bases. V trimming: 3 bases; J trimming: 3 bases; junction bases outside the gene matches: 2. The germline V gene encodes CDR1 SQVTM and CDR2 ANQGSEA. The CDR3 length is 12 residues. In nucleotides, the CDR3 is TGCAGCGTTGAGACAGGGAACTACGAGCAGTACTTC. Translation: CSVETGNYEQYF.

At least ten counts were recorded for this clonotype. The chain employs TRBV11-2 and TRBJ2-7; the D gene is possibly TRBD1 (6 bases). The CDR3 runs 15 residues. From germline, CDR1 is SGHAT and CDR2 FQNNGV. Trimming shortened V by 5 bases and J by 4 bases, and 18 bases separated the two germline ends. The CDR3 DNA is TGTGCCAGCAGCATCCACACAGGGTCGAGGTACGAGCAGTACTTC. It specifies CASSIHTGSRYEQYF.

This clonotype was picked up many times. The V gene is TRBV4-1, the J gene TRBJ2-5; TRBD2 matches at 10 bases. This CDR3 is built from 16 residues. V was clipped by 2 bases and J by 2 bases; unmatched bases: 5. CDR1 and CDR2 from the germline V gene are MGHRA and YSYEKL. CDR3 DNA: TGCGCCAGCAGCCAAACCCTAGCGGGGGTACAAGAGACCCAGTACTTC. Its protein product is CASSQTLAGVQETQYF.

A note on this clonotype: Since no conserved phenylalanine or tryptophan closes the CDR3, a read error is the likely cause. The chain combines TRBV20-1 with TRBJ2-3, with D perhaps matching TRBD1 (6 bases). V shed 5 bases and J shed 2 bases, with 17 bases lying between them. Germline loops: CDR1 DFQATT, CDR2 SNEGSKA (reference sequence). CDR3 length: 15 amino acids. The CDR3 here is CSAQYMQGTTDTQYL. In DNA form, the CDR3 reads TGCAGTGCTCAGTACATGCAGGGGACCACAGATACGCAGTATTTA.

This clonotype was observed a few times. The chain carries TRBV6-4 and TRBJ2-1; D is perhaps TRBD2 (5 bases). The germline CDR1 and CDR2 sequences are MRHNA and SNTAGT. The CDR3 covers 13 residues. Trimming took 2 bases from V and 9 from J, leaving 11 bases between them. CDR3 nucleotide sequence: TGTGCCAGCAGTGACGTCCCCGCGGGTGAGCAGTTCTTC. Its protein is CASSDVPAGEQFF.

This clonotype was seen ten or more times. CDR3 sequence (DNA): TGTGCCAGCAGCGCACGGAGCGGGCCGCAAGAGACCCAGTACTTC. Translated, it gives CASSARSGPQETQYF. The chain has TRBV9 and TRBJ2-5, with D possibly matching TRBD2 (6 bases). V lost 3 bases to trimming and J lost 2 bases, with 14 bases between them. Germline V gene data show CDR1 as SGDLS and CDR2 as YYNGEE. This CDR3 has 15 residues.

This clonotype was detected ten times or more. The rearrangement uses TRBV5-4 and TRBJ2-1; D may correspond to TRBD1 or TRBD2 (5 bases each). The CDR3 covers 13 residues. Per germline, CDR1 SGHNT and CDR2 YYREEE (reference sequence). Between the trimmed V and J ends, which lost 1 base and 6 bases, there was a span of 8 bases. The CDR3 nucleotides are TGTGCCAGCAGCTTGTCGGGGACCAATGAGCAGTTCTTC. Translation: CASSLSGTNEQFF.

At least ten counts were recorded for this clonotype. DNA for the CDR3: TGTGCCAGCAGAGCTTGGGACAATGAGCAGTTCTTC. Amino acids: CASRAWDNEQFF. The V gene is TRBV6-1, the J gene TRBJ2-1; no reliable D call. This CDR3 contains 12 residues. The germline V and J ends were trimmed by 6 bases and 5 bases, with 8 bases remaining between them. Germline CDR1 MNHNS, CDR2 SASEGT.

This clonotype has at least ten counts. This sequence joins TRBV27 and TRBJ2-7; D is perhaps TRBD2 (7 bases). In germline, CDR1 is MNHEY, CDR2 SMNVEV (reference sequence). The CDR3 has 14 amino acids. The V gene lost 4 bases and the J gene lost 5 bases, with 15 bases spanning the gap. The CDR3 reads CASSSQRGGHEQYF. In DNA form, the CDR3 reads TGTGCCAGCAGTTCCCAAAGGGGGGGCCACGAGCAGTACTTC.

This clonotype was detected ten times or more. The chain recombines TRBV5-1 with TRBJ2-6; 10 bases match TRBD1. Per germline, CDR1 SGHRS and CDR2 YFSETQ. This CDR3 region has 18 residues. The trim removed 0 bases at V and 0 bases at J, leaving 3 bases unmatched. The CDR3 loop reads CASSLGDRGLSGANVLTF. The CDR3, as DNA: TGCGCCAGCAGCTTGGGGGACAGGGGTCTCTCTGGGGCCAACGTCCTGACTTTC.

The chain is built from TRBV27 and TRBJ2-7; D not resolved. This CDR3 comprises 13 residues. Germline assignment: CDR1 MNHEY and CDR2 SMNVEV (reference sequence). Trimming removed 5 bases from V and 6 bases from J, with 14 bases in between. In DNA form, the CDR3 reads TGTGCCAGCAGTGCCTCTGGGCTTGCCGAGCAGTACTTC. It specifies CASSASGLAEQYF.

This clonotype was picked up many times. This chain uses TRBV9 with TRBJ1-5; D may be TRBD1 (6 bases). The germline CDR1 and CDR2 sequences are SGDLS and YYNGEE. Trimming removed 4 bases from V and 6 bases from J, with 14 bases in between. CDR3 size: 14 residues. The CDR3 DNA follows: TGTGCCAGCAGCCCCACAGGGAGCGTTCAGCCCCAGCATTTT. Translating gives CASSPTGSVQPQHF.

The count of this clonotype is one. Being one base from a much bigger clone, this may be a read error. This CDR3 is CASGTPMREQFF. DNA for the CDR3: TGTGCCAGCGGTACCCCGATGAGAGAGCAGTTCTTC. The rearrangement uses TRBV6-2 or TRBV6-3 and TRBJ2-1; no definite D call. CDR1 is MNHEY and CDR2 is SVGEGT in the germline V gene. The CDR3 contains 12 residues. With 8 bases removed from V and 10 bases from J, the gap between germline ends came to 15 bases.

A remark on this clonotype: A much larger clone lies one base from this, so it may be a read error. The chain joins TRBV20-1 to TRBJ2-7; TRBD2 is a possible D gene (6 bases). The CDR3 is 14 amino acids. The germline V gene encodes CDR1 DFQATT and CDR2 SNEGSKA (reference sequence). The CDR3 protein is CSAGGVTSSDEQYF. For the CDR3, the DNA is TGCAGTGCTGGAGGGGTTACTAGCTCCGACGAGCAGTACTTC.

Remarks on this clonotype: This could be a read error, since a much larger clone is one nucleotide away. Here the CDR3 omits its conserved ending phenylalanine or tryptophan, so a read error is the likely source. V usage is TRBV7-8 and J usage is TRBJ1-5; the D gene is possibly TRBD1 (6 bases). There are 15 residues in the CDR3. Trimming pared 3 bases from V and 5 bases from J, leaving 14 bases between. Germline CDR1 is SGHVS and CDR2 is FQNEAQ. CDR3 DNA sequence: TGTGCCAGCAGCTTTGGGGCGGGGGGCGATCAGCCCCAGCATTCT. It yields the protein CASSFGAGGDQPQHS.

This clonotype was counted at least ten times. The chain combines TRBV27 with TRBJ2-7; D is tentatively TRBD1 or TRBD2 (5 bases each). Germline V gene lookup returns CDR1 MNHEY and CDR2 SMNVEV (reference sequence). The CDR3 is 14 amino acids. Trimming removed 8 bases at V and 0 bases at J, with 14 bases between. This chain's CDR3 is CASAPRDGSYEQYF. The CDR3 region has the DNA TGTGCCAGCGCCCCCCGGGACGGCTCCTACGAGCAGTACTTC.